This TCR beta chain was recovered during a study of blood T cell repertoires in COVID-19. Cohort assignment relied on participant-reported clinical history. Donors in Cohort 3 counted as recovered after two negative PCRs, clearance, or symptom resolution. Original data processing: The assay estimated nucleated cells by amplifying reference gene primers. The repertoire was sequenced with immunoSEQ multiplex PCR; TCRdb's copy has only in-frame clones and lacks some. V and J calls plus clone size are reproduced from that table; the DNA served to infer D and trimming. Of approximately 310,000 clones in the sample, approximately 85% are singletons; the top ten hold 2.2%. The origin of this receptor is a young man who had recovered from COVID-19. The sample was PBMCs or T cells enriched from blood (not recorded which).

The CDR3 here is CASSQTGRYEQYF. The CDR3 DNA follows: TGTGCCAGCAGTCAAACAGGGCGGTACGAGCAGTACTTC. V gene TRBV2 combines with J gene TRBJ2-7; weak D call: TRBD1 (6 bases). CDR1 is SNHLY and CDR2 is FYNNEI in the germline V gene. This CDR3 contains 13 residues. V was pared by 5 bases and J by 4 bases, with 12 bases between.